These T cell receptor beta chains were read from a single sample in a study of cytomegalovirus exposure and HLA in healthy donors. Repertoires were generated with immunoSEQ multiplex PCR, while TCRdb's copy carries only in-frame clones and drops some. In the table there are about 160,000 clones, approximately 78% of which are singletons. Specimen: PBMCs. Receptor source: a girl aged 2-10 years in good health and CMV-seropositive. Both conserved end residues are part of each CDR3. The D gene is left open where the match is weak. For some rows the clone size is stated as once, few or many, or as a class when expanded; others skip it.

V	size	J	D	DNA	CDR3
TRBV19	NA	TRBJ2-7	TRBD2	TGTGCCAGTAGTATGAGCGGGAGCTACGAGCAGTACTTC	CASSMSGSYEQYF
TRBV6-5	NA	TRBJ1-2	TRBD1	TGTGCCAGCAGTAAAGACAGGGTTGGCTATGGCTACACCTTC	CASSKDRVGYGYTF
TRBV29-1	NA	TRBJ1-1	TRBD1	TGCAGCGTTGCCCAACAGGGGACGAACACTGAAGCTTTCTTT	CSVAQQGTNTEAFF
TRBV30	NA	TRBJ2-7	NA	TGTGCCTGGAGTCCCTGGTCGGGGGAGCAGTACTTC	CAWSPWSGEQYF
TRBV9	few	TRBJ1-3	NA	TGTGCCAGCAGCGTACACAGGGAGTTCGCTGGAAACACCATATATTTT	CASSVHREFAGNTIYF
TRBV15	NA	TRBJ2-3	NA	TGTGCCACCAGCAGAGATGTCAGGGCAGATACGCAGTATTTT	CATSRDVRADTQYF
TRBV9	NA	TRBJ2-3	NA	TGTGCCAGCAGCCCCTCTCCAGATACGCAGTATTTT	CASSPSPDTQYF
TRBV28	NA	TRBJ1-1	NA	TGTGCCAGCAGTTTACTTAACACTGAAGCTTTCTTT	CASSLLNTEAFF
TRBV19	NA	TRBJ1-5	TRBD1	TGTGCCAGTAGTAGTCTGGCGACAGGGGGGAATCAGCCCCAGCATTTT	CASSSLATGGNQPQHF
TRBV19	NA	TRBJ1-1	NA	TGTGCCAGTAGTCAGCTACAGGGAACTTCAAACACTGAAGCTTTCTTT	CASSQLQGTSNTEAFF
TRBV29-1	NA	TRBJ2-2	TRBD2	TGCAGCGTCCACAGCGGGGGGCAGGGCACCGGGGAGCTGTTTTTT	CSVHSGGQGTGELFF
TRBV5-4	NA	TRBJ2-7	TRBD1	TGTGCCAGCACACCGGGACAGGGGGACGAGCAGTACTTC	CASTPGQGDEQYF
TRBV19	NA	TRBJ2-3	NA	TGTGCCAGTAGGCCTAGCGCCCGGACGGGTACGCAGTATTTT	CASRPSARTGTQYF
TRBV5-5	NA	TRBJ1-6	TRBD1	TGTGCCAGCAGCTTGGAAGCGACAGGGGGCTCACCCCTCCACTTT	CASSLEATGGSPLHF
TRBV7-9	NA	TRBJ1-2	NA	TGTGCCAGCAGCTTAGAGGGGCCAAACTATGGCTACACCTTC	CASSLEGPNYGYTF
TRBV27	NA	TRBJ1-5	TRBD1	TGTGCCAGCAGTTTAACCCACTCGACAGGGAGTAAAGGGCCCCAGCATTTT	CASSLTHSTGSKGPQHF
TRBV28	NA	TRBJ1-2	TRBD1	TGTGCCAGCAGTGCTCGACAGGGGCACTATGGCTACACCTTC	CASSARQGHYGYTF
TRBV5-1	few	TRBJ2-3	NA	TGCGCCAGCAGCTTGGGGATGCCAGGGGATACGCAGTATTTT	CASSLGMPGDTQYF
TRBV9	NA	TRBJ1-3	NA	TGTGCCAGCAGCGTAGAGGCGGGTCCAAACACCATATATTTT	CASSVEAGPNTIYF
TRBV27	once	TRBJ1-2	TRBD1	TGTGCCAGCAGTGCCGGGACAGGGACTAACTATGGCTACACCTTC	CASSAGTGTNYGYTF
TRBV5-1	few	TRBJ2-3	NA	TGCGCCAGCAGCACTGGACTCGGAACAAGCACAGATACGCAGTATTTT	CASSTGLGTSTDTQYF
TRBV14	NA	TRBJ2-3	NA	TGTGCCAGCAGCCGGGGGACCGGGACACCCTCCACAGATACGCAGTATTTT	CASSRGTGTPSTDTQYF
TRBV30	NA	TRBJ2-7	TRBD1	TGTGCCTGGAGTGAAGGACAGGGGGCCTCCTACGAGCAGTACTTC	CAWSEGQGASYEQYF
TRBV5-4	NA	TRBJ2-3	NA	TGTGCCAGCAGCCCCGGAGGGCCATCAGATACGCAGTATTTT	CASSPGGPSDTQYF
TRBV12-1	NA	TRBJ2-6	NA	TGTGCCAGCAGCTTGCGAGAGTTATCTGGGGCCAACGTCCTGACTTTC	CASSLRELSGANVLTF
TRBV30	NA	TRBJ2-1	TRBD2	TGTGCCTGTTGGACTAGCGGCAATGAGCAGTTCTTC	CACWTSGNEQFF
TRBV6-1	NA	TRBJ1-5	NA	TGTGCCAGCAGTGAACTCAGGGGTTCAGGGCAGCCCCAGCATTTT	CASSELRGSGQPQHF
TRBV4-2	NA	TRBJ2-1	NA	TGTGCCAGCAGCCAAGACCCCCACCCTAGCTCCTACAATGAGCAGTTCTTC	CASSQDPHPSSYNEQFF
TRBV5-8	NA	TRBJ2-7	TRBD1	TGTGCCAGCAGACAACACCGCTCCGGGACAGAGTACTTC	CASRQHRSGTEYF
TRBV7-3	NA	TRBJ2-6	NA	TGTGCCAGCAGCTCGGGTTCTGGGGCCAACGTCCTGACTTTC	CASSSGSGANVLTF
TRBV28	NA	TRBJ2-7	NA	TGTGCCAGCAGTTTTAGACAGTCCTCCTACGAGCAGTACTTC	CASSFRQSSYEQYF
TRBV30	NA	TRBJ1-1	NA	TGTGCCTGGAGTCAACAGGGCACTGAAGCTTTCTTT	CAWSQQGTEAFF
TRBV5-1	NA	TRBJ2-2	TRBD1	TGCGCCAGCAGCTCCCGGCGACAGGGTCGCCGAGCCGGGGAGCTGTTTTTT	CASSSRRQGRRAGELFF
TRBV14	NA	TRBJ2-2	TRBD1	TGTGCCAGCAGCTCCCGGGACAGGGGTGATCGCACCGGGGAGCTGTTTTTT	CASSSRDRGDRTGELFF
TRBV6-6	NA	TRBJ1-1	NA	TGTGCCAGCAGTTACTCGGACGGGGGGAACACTGAAGCTTTCTTT	CASSYSDGGNTEAFF